The clone carrying this TCR beta chain was recorded many times. Patients selected for sequencing had displayed CD8+CD57+ cell expansion by flow cytometry. This sample stems from a study of CD8+CD57+ T cells in acquired aplastic anemia. About the study: Average DNA yield from sorted CD4+ and CD8+ cells was approximately 3 ug.

CDR3 and TCR beta VDJ profiling relied on a genomic DNA template. TCRdb re-called the reads through MiXCR, storing one row per CDR3 protein. The sample has roughly 80,000 distinct CDR3 sequences, about 70% seen once; the top ten hold 65% to 85%. The CDR3 is 12 residues long. Trimming took off 8 bases at V and 1 base at J, with 8 bases between the two ends. CDR1 is MGHDK, CDR2 SYGVNS, per germline. The sequencing input was sorted CD4+, CD8+, or CD8+CD57+ T cells (not recorded which) from PBMCs. The chain carries TRBV25-1 and TRBJ2-5, with D possibly matching TRBD1 (6 bases). The source is a human donor with aplastic anemia. The CDR3 sequence: CASSDSQETQYF. DNA of the CDR3: TGTGCCAGCTCGGACAGCCAAGAGACCCAGTACTTC. The complete variable domain, with remaining parts taken from reference TRBV25-1 and TRBJ2-5, reads EADIYQTPRYLVIGTGKKITLECSQTMGHDKMYWYQQDPGMELHLIHYSYGVNSTEKGDLSSESTVSRIRTEHFPLTLESARPSHTSQYLCASSDSQETQYFGPGTRLLVL.